What follows are 27 T cell receptor beta chains derived from one specimen sequenced in a study of T-cell reconstitution after alpha-beta-depleted transplantation in children. Unique molecular identifiers were incorporated into the prepared TCRbeta library. TCRdb called the PCR reads again in MiXCR, with one record for every CDR3 protein. The top ten clones hold 13% to 15% of a sample with 580,000 or so distinct CDR3 sequences, approximately 22% of them seen once. This specimen consisted of PBMCs, mostly from graft donor cells, obtained 360 days after TCRalphabeta/CD19-depleted stem cell transplant. These receptor sequences come from a boy less than two years old who had a stem cell transplant for acute myeloid leukemia, so the T cells may come from the graft donor.

CDR3: CASSYSSTGGKNIQYF. In nucleotides, the CDR3 is TGTGCCAGCAGTTACTCGAGTACGGGAGGGAAAAACATTCAGTACTTC. The chain couples TRBV6-5 to TRBJ2-4; 8 nucleotides line up with TRBD2. V gave up 0 bases and J gave up 4 bases; unmatched junction bases: 5. The V gene's germline CDR1 is MNHEY and CDR2 SVGAGI. The CDR3 is made up of 16 amino acids.

This clonotype was counted only a few times. The chain uses TRBV7-9 and TRBJ1-1; no clear D gene. V was pared by 2 bases and J by 6 bases, with 13 bases between. CDR1 is SEHNR, CDR2 FQNEAQ, per germline (reference sequence). CDR3 length: 14 amino acids. Written as DNA, the CDR3 is TGTGCCAGCAGCTTAAGGGTAGCGGGGTCTGAAGCTTTCTTT. It is translated as CASSLRVAGSEAFF.

This rearrangement joins TRBV28 to TRBJ2-2, with 8 bases identical to TRBD1. With 6 bases clipped from V and 7 bases from J, the junction kept 10 bases outside the gene matches. Germline CDR1 reads MDHEN; CDR2 reads SYDVKM. CDR3 length equals 15 residues. This CDR3 reads CASSRDRGIYGELFF. The CDR3 nucleotides are TGTGCCAGCAGCCGCGACAGGGGAATTTACGGGGAGCTGTTTTTT.

The chain joins TRBV12-3 or TRBV12-4 to TRBJ1-5; no reliable D call. V lost 6 bases, J lost 3 bases, and 9 bases lay in between. The CDR3 extends over 13 amino acids. The CDR3 DNA reads as TGTGCCAGCAGCCCAACTAACAATCAGCCCCAGCATTTT. It translates to CASSPTNNQPQHF.

This clonotype came up many times. The chain combines TRBV28 with TRBJ2-3, with TRBD2 matching over 7 bases. V lost 3 bases, J lost 9 bases, and 6 bases stayed unmatched. The CDR3 sequence is 13 residues long. Germline CDR1 is MDHEN and CDR2 is SYDVKM. CDR3 DNA: TGTGCCAGCAGTTTGGCTAGCGGTTCCACGCAGTATTTT. This sequence encodes CASSLASGSTQYF.

This clonotype has a count of ten or more. V gene TRBV12-3 or TRBV12-4 combines with J gene TRBJ2-2, with 8 bases aligning to TRBD1. The CDR3 covers 14 residues. V was clipped by 2 bases and J by 8 bases; unmatched bases: 4. The CDR3 nucleotides are TGTGCCAGCAGTTTAACAGGGGGTACGGGGGAGCTGTTTTTT. This translates into CASSLTGGTGELFF.

There are many counts of this clonotype. At one end the junction does not follow the germline gene, possibly because of a read error. V is TRBV12-3 or TRBV12-4 and J is TRBJ1-5; the D is unclear. This CDR3 is built from 14 residues. CDR3 bases: TGTGCCAGCAGTTCCAGTAATAGCGATCAGCCCCAGCATTTT. Protein: CASSSSNSDQPQHF.

This clonotype was seen a handful of times. The DNA for the CDR3 is TGTGCCAGCAGTCGAGGGCACCTCCACTTT. Translating it yields CASSRGHLHF. This chain uses TRBV28 with TRBJ1-6; D remains unclear. Germline lookup yields CDR1 MDHEN and CDR2 SYDVKM. Between the trimmed V and J ends, which lost 5 bases and 15 bases, there was a span of 8 bases. The CDR3 covers 10 residues.

There are many counts of this clonotype. This rearrangement joins TRBV5-1 to TRBJ2-7; TRBD1 is a possible D gene (6 bases). Germline-derived CDR1 and CDR2 are SGHRS and YFSETQ. This CDR3 region has 16 residues. Trimming took off 1 base at V and 3 bases at J, with 17 bases between the two ends. The CDR3 reads CASSLYAQGMDYEQYF. In DNA, the CDR3 is TGCGCCAGCAGCTTGTACGCCCAGGGGATGGACTACGAGCAGTACTTC.

The J gene is TRBJ2-7, the V gene TRBV5-6; D gene unclear. The germline V and J ends were trimmed by 1 base and 6 bases, with 8 bases remaining between them. This CDR3 region has 12 residues. Germline-derived CDR1 and CDR2 are SGHDT and YYEEEE. The CDR3 reads CASSLSRFEQYF. CDR3 sequence (DNA): TGTGCCAGCAGCTTGAGTAGGTTCGAGCAGTACTTC. The full variable domain, in which reference TRBV5-6 and TRBJ2-7 provide the parts outside the CDR3, is DAGVTQSPTHLIKTRGQQVTLRCSPKSGHDTVSWYQQALGQGPQFIFQYYEEEERQRGNFPDRFSGHQFPNYSSELNVNALLLGDSALYLCASSLSRFEQYFGPGTRLTVT.

This clonotype was counted once. The chain links TRBV7-6 to TRBJ1-2, with 8 bases that match TRBD1. The CDR3 loop spans 20 amino acids. With 5 bases clipped from V and 8 bases from J, the junction kept 28 bases outside the gene matches. From germline, CDR1 is SGHVS and CDR2 FNYEAQ. CDR3 DNA: TGTGCCAGCAGCCGAAGTATTGGACCCGACAGGGGAGATCAACTAGGGGGCTACACCTTC. It specifies CASSRSIGPDRGDQLGGYTF.

The table lists this clonotype with a few counts. The chain is built from TRBV12-3 or TRBV12-4 and TRBJ2-4, with a tentative D call TRBD1 (6 bases). This CDR3 has 16 amino acids. V lost 5 bases and J lost 0, with 14 bases in between. CDR3 amino acids: CASSPTGILAKNIQYF. CDR3 DNA sequence: TGTGCCAGCAGTCCCACAGGGATCCTAGCCAAAAACATTCAGTACTTC.

In its sample, this clonotype was seen a few times. This chain links TRBV7-2 with TRBJ2-3, with 7 bases fitting TRBD2. J was trimmed by 0 bases and V by 3 bases; bases with no gene match: 6. CDR3 length: 16 residues. Germline assignment: CDR1 SGHTA and CDR2 FQGNSA. Written as DNA, the CDR3 is TGTGCCAGCAGCTTGCAGACTAGCCTCAGCACAGATACGCAGTATTTT. Protein product: CASSLQTSLSTDTQYF.

J is TRBJ1-1 and V is TRBV30; 8 bases fit TRBD1. J lost 2 bases, V lost 4 bases, and 6 bases had no gene match. The V gene's germline CDR1 is GTSNPN and CDR2 SVGIG (reference sequence). The CDR3 is made up of 14 amino acids. The CDR3 nucleotides are TGTGCCTGGACTCCGGACAGGGTAAACACTGAAGCTTTCTTT. As protein: CAWTPDRVNTEAFF.

The chain links TRBV20-1 to TRBJ1-4; D remains ambiguous. The CDR3 extends over 11 amino acids. Trimming took 7 bases from V and 13 from J, leaving 16 bases between them. The germline CDR1 and CDR2 sequences are DFQATT and SNEGSKA (reference sequence). CDR3 sequence (DNA): TGCAGTGGGCCGGAGGTGGGGAGACTGTTTTTT. It specifies CSGPEVGRLFF.

This clonotype was counted between two and nine times. This chain joins TRBV20-1 and TRBJ2-3; 15 bases map to TRBD2. The CDR3 contains 16 residues. Trimming at V came to 5 bases and at J to 6 bases, leaving 9 bases not matched to a gene. In germline, CDR1 is DFQATT, CDR2 SNEGSKA (reference sequence). The DNA for the CDR3 is TGCAGTGCTTACCCCCGGACTAGCGGGGGGGGCGATACGCAGTATTTT. This gives the protein CSAYPRTSGGGDTQYF.

The chain recombines TRBV20-1 with TRBJ2-5; 10 nucleotides match TRBD1. V trimming: 5 bases; J trimming: 5 bases; junction bases outside the gene matches: 5. Germline V CDR1 and CDR2: DFQATT, SNEGSKA (reference sequence). The CDR3 length is 13 residues. CDR3 sequence: CSAPGTGAETQYF. Here the CDR3 DNA reads TGCAGTGCTCCCGGGACAGGGGCGGAGACCCAGTACTTC.

The rearrangement links TRBV25-1 to TRBJ2-5; perhaps D is TRBD1 or TRBD2 (5 bases each). V was cut by 2 bases and J by 5 bases, with 18 bases left in between. The CDR3 runs 16 residues. In germline, CDR1 is MGHDK, CDR2 SYGVNS. For the CDR3, the DNA is TGTGCCAGCAGTGAAGGGGGATGGGGCAGGGATGAGACCCAGTACTTC. Translating gives CASSEGGWGRDETQYF.

This clonotype came up a few times. The chain is built from TRBV14 and TRBJ2-3; no clear D. Between the trimmed V and J ends, which lost 3 bases and 5 bases, there was a span of 27 bases. This CDR3 spans 19 amino acids. Per germline, CDR1 SGHDN and CDR2 FVKESK. CDR3 sequence reads: CASSHVGRSTESARDTQYF. The CDR3, as DNA: TGTGCCAGCAGCCATGTCGGGCGGTCCACAGAATCAGCACGAGATACGCAGTATTTT.

The chain couples TRBV20-1 to TRBJ2-7, with a possible D match to TRBD2 (6 bases). CDR1 and CDR2 from the germline V gene are DFQATT and SNEGSKA (reference sequence). V lost 4 bases and J 3 bases, leaving 10 bases between the germline ends. The CDR3 covers 12 residues. The CDR3 spells CSANRGDYEQYV. CDR3 DNA sequence: TGCAGTGCTAACCGCGGGGACTACGAGCAGTACGTC.

This clonotype came up many times. The gene calls are TRBV9 and TRBJ2-1; D gene unclear. Germline V gene data show CDR1 as SGDLS and CDR2 as YYNGEE. The CDR3 is made up of 15 amino acids. V was shortened by 2 bases and J by 3 bases, with 12 bases between the two germline ends. CDR3 in amino acids: CASSVEGRYYNEQFF. Written as DNA, the CDR3 is TGTGCCAGCAGCGTTGAAGGCAGGTACTACAATGAGCAGTTCTTC.

The chain links TRBV7-2 to TRBJ2-5, with 8 bases fitting TRBD2. Germline loops: CDR1 SGHTA, CDR2 FQGNSA. This CDR3 contains 15 residues. V was pared by 3 bases and J by 5 bases, with 8 bases of the junction left unmatched. CDR3 sequence reads: CASSFQRGSRETQYF. The CDR3 nucleotides read TGTGCCAGCAGCTTTCAGCGGGGGTCGCGGGAGACCCAGTACTTC.

This clonotype occurred a few times. The chain combines TRBV28 with TRBJ2-7, with D possibly matching TRBD2 (5 bases). V was pared by 8 bases and J by 2 bases, with 10 bases between. The CDR3 consists of 12 residues. The germline gives CDR1 MDHEN, CDR2 SYDVKM. The CDR3 region has the DNA TGTGCCAGCTGGACTGACACCTACGAGCAGTACTTC. The encoded protein is CASWTDTYEQYF.

This clonotype was seen ten or more times. The J gene is TRBJ2-3, the V gene TRBV20-1; perhaps TRBD2 as D (6 bases). With 3 bases removed from V and 2 bases from J, the gap between germline ends came to 9 bases. CDR3 length: 13 amino acids. Germline V lookup: CDR1 DFQATT, CDR2 SNEGSKA (reference sequence). The CDR3 DNA reads as TGCAGTGCTAGCGGGGGAGACACAGATACGCAGTATTTT. This sequence encodes CSASGGDTDTQYF.

The DNA of the CDR3 is TGTGCCAGCCACAGGACAGGGTACACCGGGGAGCTGTTTTTT. Translating gives CASHRTGYTGELFF. V is TRBV3-1 and J is TRBJ2-2, with 8 bases that match TRBD1. This CDR3 is 14 amino acids long. CDR1 is LGHDT, CDR2 YNNKEL, per germline (reference sequence). V lost 8 bases and J lost 3; bases outside the gene matches: 5.

The chain joins TRBV12-3 or TRBV12-4 to TRBJ1-4, with D possibly TRBD1 on 6 matching bases. V lost 3 bases and J lost 6, with 14 bases in between. The CDR3 totals 15 residues. CDR3 amino acids: CASSLSNRAYEKLFF. In DNA form, the CDR3 reads TGTGCCAGCAGTTTGTCTAACAGGGCTTATGAAAAACTGTTTTTT.

The chain couples TRBV12-3 or TRBV12-4 to TRBJ2-1, with 7 bases lining up with TRBD2. CDR3 length equals 14 residues. The trim removed 7 bases at V and 3 bases at J, leaving 6 bases unmatched. The CDR3 region is CASTDQRDYNEQFF. The CDR3 nucleotides read TGTGCCAGCACCGATCAGCGGGACTACAATGAGCAGTTCTTC.